Presented here are 8 T cell receptor beta chains from one specimen sequenced in a study of CD8 T cells in ankylosing spondylitis. Study results and limitations: Roughly eight highly homologous variants made up a TCR beta motif that seemed to typify ankylosing spondylitis blood.

No antigen has been identified for these receptors. MiXCR, applied by TCRdb to the 5' RACE reads, yields one record per CDR3 protein. Here the sample spans some 220,000 distinct CDR3 sequences, 5.5% to 7.5% being singletons. Sequencing used blood, either unsorted or a sorted T cell fraction (not recorded which). The receptors stem from a male donor with ankylosing spondylitis.

A few counts support this clonotype. The J gene is TRBJ1-4, the V gene TRBV30; no reliable D call. Between the trimmed V and J ends, which lost 5 bases and 4 bases, there was a span of 8 bases. The CDR3 covers 12 residues. In germline, CDR1 is GTSNPN, CDR2 SVGIG (reference sequence). The CDR3 coding sequence is TGTGCCTGGGGGTTGGGTAATGAAAAACTGTTTTTT. This gives the protein CAWGLGNEKLFF. Full variable domain (missing parts from reference TRBV30 and TRBJ1-4): SQTIHQWPATLVQPVGSPLSLECTVEGTSNPNLYWYRQAAGRGLQLLFYSVGIGQISSEVPQNLSASRPQDRQFILSSKKLLLSDSGFYLCAWGLGNEKLFFGSGTQLSVL.

About this clonotype itself: The junction departs from germline at one end; a sequencing error may be responsible. The V gene is TRBV7-7, the J gene TRBJ2-7; tentatively, D is TRBD2 (6 bases). There are 13 residues in the CDR3. Germline CDR1 reads SSHAT; CDR2 reads FNYEAQ (reference sequence). CDR3 sequence: CASSPRWGDEQYF. The CDR3 nucleotides are TGTGCTAGCAGCCCCCGATGGGGGGACGAGCAGTACTTC.

This clonotype was seen ten or more times. V gene TRBV27 combines with J gene TRBJ2-7; 15 nucleotides match TRBD2. The CDR3 sequence is 14 residues long. Trimming took 5 bases from V and 11 from J; bases not matched to a gene: 7. Per germline, CDR1 MNHEY and CDR2 SMNVEV (reference sequence). For the CDR3, the DNA is TGTGCCAGCAGTCCGGGGACTAGCGGGGGGCGAAAGTACTTC. It encodes CASSPGTSGGRKYF.

This clonotype was counted many times. The genes are TRBV6-2 or TRBV6-3 and TRBJ1-1; 8 bases are shared with TRBD1. The CDR3 has 17 amino acids. Germline-derived CDR1 and CDR2 are MNHEY and SVGEGT. The trim removed 6 bases at V and 1 base at J, leaving 13 bases unmatched. CDR3 sequence (DNA): TGTGCCAGCAGCCTAGCCGGGACAGGCTATACGAACACTGAAGCTTTCTTT. Translation gives CASSLAGTGYTNTEAFF.

In this sample, this clonotype turned up many times. The chain uses TRBV4-3 and TRBJ2-1; TRBD1 matches 7 bases. V was clipped by 2 bases and J by 4 bases; unmatched bases: 8. Per germline, CDR1 LGHNA and CDR2 YSLEER. CDR3 size: 16 residues. The DNA for the CDR3 is TGCGCCAGCAGCCAATTGGGACAGCACGCATACAATGAGCAGTTCTTC. It translates to CASSQLGQHAYNEQFF.

Concerning this clonotype: Since a much larger clone is just one base distant, this may be a read error. Without the conserved terminal phenylalanine or tryptophan, this CDR3 likely stems from a read error. The chain employs TRBV20-1 and TRBJ2-5; TRBD1 aligns across 7 bases. CDR3 length: 13 residues. From germline, CDR1 is DFQATT and CDR2 SNEGSKA (reference sequence). Unmatched junction bases numbered 6, after V lost 5 bases and J lost 3 bases. The CDR3 here is CSAPRQGEETQYL. CDR3 nucleotides: TGCAGTGCTCCCCGACAGGGTGAAGAGACCCAGTACCTC.

This clonotype was counted many times. The chain has TRBV6-1 and TRBJ2-5; TRBD1 matches at 9 bases. Germline trimming cut 4 bases from V and 5 bases from J; bases unmatched to any gene: 5. Germline V gives CDR1 MNHNS, CDR2 SASEGT. This CDR3 is 14 amino acids long. The chain's CDR3 is CASSAQGAGETQYF. For the CDR3, the DNA is TGTGCCAGCAGTGCACAGGGGGCCGGGGAGACCCAGTACTTC.

This clonotype was observed many times. The rearrangement joins TRBV29-1 to TRBJ1-1, with D tentatively TRBD1 (5 bases). V was clipped by 0 bases and J by 0 bases, with 14 bases between them. From germline, CDR1 is SQVTM and CDR2 ANQGSEA. CDR3 length: 16 amino acids. The CDR3 sequence: CSVEDVGRAMNTEAFF. The DNA for the CDR3 is TGCAGCGTTGAAGATGTGGGCAGGGCGATGAACACTGAAGCTTTCTTT.